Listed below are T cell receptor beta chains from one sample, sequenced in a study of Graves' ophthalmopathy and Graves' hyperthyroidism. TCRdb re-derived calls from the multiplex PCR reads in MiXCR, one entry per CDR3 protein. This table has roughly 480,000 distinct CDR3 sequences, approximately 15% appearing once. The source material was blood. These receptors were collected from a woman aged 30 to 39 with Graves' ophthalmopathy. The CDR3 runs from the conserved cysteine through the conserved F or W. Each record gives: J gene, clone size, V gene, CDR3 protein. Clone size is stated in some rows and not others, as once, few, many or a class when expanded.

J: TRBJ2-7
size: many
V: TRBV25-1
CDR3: CASTPTTGTGGFYLTYERYF

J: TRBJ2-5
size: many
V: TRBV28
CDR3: CASSSDGSRTETQYF

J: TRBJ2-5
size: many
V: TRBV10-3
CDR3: CAISESRDTGSQYQETQYF

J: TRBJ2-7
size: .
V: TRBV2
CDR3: CASSAFGTGIGEQYF

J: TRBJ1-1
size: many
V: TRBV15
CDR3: CATGRQGGTEAFF

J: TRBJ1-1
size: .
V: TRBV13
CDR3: CASSLEDSRATEAFF

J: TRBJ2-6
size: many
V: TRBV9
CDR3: CASSVGGSGANVLTF

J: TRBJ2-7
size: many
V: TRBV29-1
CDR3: CSVRTGGFDEQYF

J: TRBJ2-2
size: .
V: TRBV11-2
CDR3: CASSIFNTGELFF

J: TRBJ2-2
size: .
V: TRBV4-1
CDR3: CASSRSTSGGAGTGELFF

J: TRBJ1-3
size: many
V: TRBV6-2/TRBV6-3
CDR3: CASSYREGGNTIYF

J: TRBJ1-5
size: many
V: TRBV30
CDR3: CAFGGTVSNQPQHF

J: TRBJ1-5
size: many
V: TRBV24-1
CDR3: CATSAPDRNQPQHF

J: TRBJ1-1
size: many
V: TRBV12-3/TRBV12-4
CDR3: CASRKNLGEVNTEAFF

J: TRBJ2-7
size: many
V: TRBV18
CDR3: CASSPGRVHSYEQYF

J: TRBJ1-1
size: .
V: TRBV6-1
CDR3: CASSEQVYGTDAFF

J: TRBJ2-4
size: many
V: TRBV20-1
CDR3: CSARVQSGENIQYF

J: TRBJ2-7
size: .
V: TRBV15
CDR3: CATSKKSLAGGSYEQYF

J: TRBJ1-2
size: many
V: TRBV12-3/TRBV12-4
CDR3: CASSPRQADYGYTF

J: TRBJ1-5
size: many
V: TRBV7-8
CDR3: CASRSDRVIQPQHF

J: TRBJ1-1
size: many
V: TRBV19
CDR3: CASLNRGRNTEAFF

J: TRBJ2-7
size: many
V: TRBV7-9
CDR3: CASSSLTVGEQYF

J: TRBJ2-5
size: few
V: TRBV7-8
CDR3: CASSWGLAGGLETQYF